Listed below are T cell receptor beta chains from one sample, sequenced in a study of cytomegalovirus exposure and HLA in healthy donors. Clones were sequenced by immunoSEQ multiplex PCR, and TCRdb holds only the in-frame ones, with some missing. The table includes 95,000 to 150,000 clones, roughly 70% detected once. Sequenced input: PBMCs. The receptors originated from a woman between 35 and 50 years old in good health and CMV-seronegative. Each CDR3 is given with its conserved first and last residue. D genes are given only for firm matches. For some rows the clone size is stated as once, few or many, or as a class when expanded; others skip it.

TGTGCCAGCAGTGGGGGGACTAGCGGCCTAGGGCAGTACTTC	CASSGGTSGLGQYF	14	.	TRBV28	TRBJ2-7	TRBD2
TGTGCCAGCAGCCCTCCGGGACAGGGATCAGGAAACACCATATATTTT	CASSPPGQGSGNTIYF	16	.	TRBV7-9	TRBJ1-3	TRBD1
TGTGCCAGCAGCTTTTCCAGGGGGTTTGATGGCTACACCTTC	CASSFSRGFDGYTF	14	.	TRBV7-8	TRBJ1-2	TRBD1
TGTGCCTGGAAAACTAGCGGGACGTACGAGCAGTACTTC	CAWKTSGTYEQYF	13	.	TRBV30	TRBJ2-7	TRBD2
TGTGCCAGCAGTTCCACAGGGGATCAGCCCCAGCATTTT	CASSSTGDQPQHF	13	once	TRBV6-5	TRBJ1-5	TRBD1
TGTGCCAGTACGAAGGCCCCGGGGAATTTACCCCTCCACTTT	CASTKAPGNLPLHF	14	.	TRBV19	TRBJ1-6	.
TGCGCCAGCAGCCAAGAAGGAGGCCGAGGGGGCGAGCAGTTCTTC	CASSQEGGRGGEQFF	15	.	TRBV4-3	TRBJ2-1	TRBD1
TGTTCCAGCAGCCTGGGACAGGGTGAAGCTTTCTTT	CSSSLGQGEAFF	12	.	TRBV7-9	TRBJ1-1	TRBD1
TGTGCCAGCTCACCGGGGACAGGGTACGAGCCCCAGCATTTT	CASSPGTGYEPQHF	14	few	TRBV18	TRBJ1-5	TRBD1
TGTGCCACTTCTTTAGCGGCACAACCTAACAATGAGCAGTTCTTC	CATSLAAQPNNEQFF	15	.	TRBV18	TRBJ2-1	.
TGTGCCAGCAGGGGGGGGGCAGCCTCCTATAATTCACCCCTCCACTTT	CASRGGAASYNSPLHF	16	few	TRBV21-1	TRBJ1-6	.